This T cell receptor (beta chain) was documented in a study of blood T cell repertoires in COVID-19. Original data processing: For nucleated cells, counts were estimated from reference gene primer amplification. Using immunoSEQ multiplex PCR, the repertoire was profiled, and TCRdb retains in-frame clones only, with some absent. Clonal size and the V and J genes are those of that table, whereas D and trimming came from the DNA. The repertoire consists of 150,000 to 200,000 clones, with about 81% occurring once and the leading ten covering roughly a fifth. This CDR3 has 15 residues. CDR1 and CDR2 (germline): GTSNPN, SVGIG (reference sequence). The V gene lost 3 bases and the J gene lost 2 bases, with 16 bases spanning the gap.

The material sequenced was peripheral blood. The receptor comes from an elderly woman with acute or convalescent COVID-19. The V call is TRBV30, the J call TRBJ2-5; tentatively, D is TRBD2 (7 bases). The CDR3 sequence is CAWREGGTHQETQYF. The CDR3 region has the DNA TGTGCCTGGAGAGAGGGAGGGACACATCAAGAGACCCAGTACTTC.